This T cell receptor (beta chain) stems from a study of blood T cell repertoires in COVID-19. At the level of the study: The United States, Italy and Spain provided the acute and convalescent COVID-19 samples. PBMCs, B-cell-depleted T cells, or T cells provided the cDNA or gDNA that made up the material.

The study assigned cohorts using participant-reported clinical history. Recovery meant two consecutive negative NP/OP PCR tests, professional clearance, or resolved symptoms. Assay used: immunoSEQ multiplex PCR; TCRdb lists only in-frame clones, some missing. The sample records hundreds of thousands of clones, around 87% being singletons. Trimming pared 1 base from V and 5 bases from J, leaving 15 bases between. The CDR3 runs to 16 residues. Germline V gene data show CDR1 as LNHDA and CDR2 as SQIVND (reference sequence). This receptor was identified in a woman aged 18-29 years who had recovered from COVID-19. V is TRBV19 and J is TRBJ1-5; D unresolved. Sequenced sample: PBMCs or T cells enriched from blood (not recorded which). The DNA of the CDR3 is TGTGCCAGTAGTATAGGGCTGACGGGAGCTTATCAGCCCCAGCATTTT. Translated: CASSIGLTGAYQPQHF.